A selection of T cell receptor beta chains follows, all from one sample in a study of T cell responses to AZD1222 COVID-19 vaccine. Repertoires were generated with immunoSEQ multiplex PCR, while TCRdb's copy carries only in-frame clones and drops some. The sample carries under 150,000 clones, about 91% recorded once. This sample comprised peripheral blood, obtained 28 days after the second AZD1222 dose. These receptors were obtained from an adult who received the AZD1222 COVID-19 vaccine. Each CDR3 is given with its conserved first and last residue. Each record gives: CDR3 DNA, CDR3 protein, clone size, V gene, J gene, D gene. A D gene is named only where the DNA matches it firmly. Clone size, where shown, is once, few, many, or a class for clones that have expanded.

TGTGCCAGCAGTTCAACTCTAGCGGGGGAAGAGACCCAGTACTTC	CASSSTLAGEETQYF	.	TRBV6-5	TRBJ2-5	TRBD2
TGTGCCAGCAGTTACTCGGGTTTGACCTACGAGCAGTACTTC	CASSYSGLTYEQYF	.	TRBV6-5	TRBJ2-7	.
TGTGCCAGTAGTAGACCGGGGGCGAACACCGGGGAGCTGTTTTTT	CASSRPGANTGELFF	few	TRBV19	TRBJ2-2	.
TGTGCCAGCAGCCAAGAGGGAGGGTATGAGCAGTTCTTC	CASSQEGGYEQFF	.	TRBV6-5	TRBJ2-1	TRBD2
TGTGCCAGCAGCTTATGGGGGACAGAGGCCTATGGCTACACCTTC	CASSLWGTEAYGYTF	.	TRBV7-9	TRBJ1-2	TRBD1
TGCGCCAGCAGCCAGACACTAGCGGGGGGCAGCACAGATACGCAGTATTTT	CASSQTLAGGSTDTQYF	.	TRBV5-1	TRBJ2-3	TRBD2
TGTGCCAGCAGCTTAGTGGTAGCTAGCAATCAGCCCCAGCATTTT	CASSLVVASNQPQHF	once	TRBV7-8	TRBJ1-5	.
TGTGCCAGCAGCTCCCTCGGCACCAACGAGCAGTACTTC	CASSSLGTNEQYF	.	TRBV6-6	TRBJ2-7	.
TGTGCCAGCAGCTCGACCATGGACAGGGCCCACGAGCAGTACTTC	CASSSTMDRAHEQYF	.	TRBV11-2	TRBJ2-7	TRBD1
TGTGCCAGTAGTATATTGGGGACAGAAAATTACGAGCAGTACTTC	CASSILGTENYEQYF	.	TRBV19	TRBJ2-7	TRBD1
TGTGCCAGCAGTTACCGAGGGACTAGCAATTACGAGCAGTACTTC	CASSYRGTSNYEQYF	.	TRBV6-5	TRBJ2-7	TRBD2
TGTGCCAGCAGTTCCCGGCTCGTGTATAGCAATCAGCCCCAGCATTTT	CASSSRLVYSNQPQHF	.	TRBV6-2/TRBV6-3	TRBJ1-5	.
TGCGCCAGCAGCCAAAGCTGGACGGAGAACACTGAAGCTTTCTTT	CASSQSWTENTEAFF	.	TRBV4-3	TRBJ1-1	.
TGTGCCAGCTCACCACCGGCGCAGGGCGCTAATACGCAGTATTTT	CASSPPAQGANTQYF	.	TRBV18	TRBJ2-3	.
TGCGCCAGCCGAGACGGGAGGAACACTGAAGCTTTCTTT	CASRDGRNTEAFF	.	TRBV5-1	TRBJ1-1	.
TGTGCCAGCTCAGACCAGGACAGTAATTCACCCCTCCACTTT	CASSDQDSNSPLHF	.	TRBV18	TRBJ1-6	.
TGTGCCAGCAGTTTAGCGCTGGGGGCGAGAGCTTTCTTT	CASSLALGARAFF	.	TRBV12-3/TRBV12-4	TRBJ1-1	.
TGTGCCAGCAGTTTATCGGCAGGGCCCAGCAATCAGCCCCAGCATTTT	CASSLSAGPSNQPQHF	.	TRBV27	TRBJ1-5	.
TGTGCCAGCAGCGGGACAGGGGCAAACTCTGGAAACACCATATATTTT	CASSGTGANSGNTIYF	.	TRBV6-2/TRBV6-3	TRBJ1-3	TRBD1
TGTGCCAGCAGTTTCTCCCCTCAGCCCCAGCATTTT	CASSFSPQPQHF	once	TRBV28	TRBJ1-5	.
TGTGCCAGCAGCCTCTCGACTAGCGGTTCCTACAATGAGCAGTTCTTC	CASSLSTSGSYNEQFF	.	TRBV4-2	TRBJ2-1	TRBD2
TGTGCCAGCAGCCCCGGACAGAAATACGAGCAGTACTTC	CASSPGQKYEQYF	.	TRBV7-9	TRBJ2-7	.
TGTGCCAGCCATCGTGACAGGGGCTATGGCTACACCTTC	CASHRDRGYGYTF	.	TRBV5-8	TRBJ1-2	TRBD1
TGCAGCGCCCGGGACGGCGCAAATCAGCCCCAGCATTTT	CSARDGANQPQHF	.	TRBV29-1	TRBJ1-5	.
TGTGCCAGCAGCTTAGGGGTTGCGGGTCACGAGCAGTACTTC	CASSLGVAGHEQYF	.	TRBV7-2	TRBJ2-7	.
TGTGCCAGCAGCGTAGGTCCCCACACTGGAAACACCATATATTTT	CASSVGPHTGNTIYF	once	TRBV9	TRBJ1-3	.
TGTGCCAGCAGTAGGGGGGGAGGAGAGACCCAGTACTTC	CASSRGGGETQYF	.	TRBV12-3/TRBV12-4	TRBJ2-5	.
TGCGCCAGCAGCCAAGAGACCGTGAACACTGAAGCTTTCTTT	CASSQETVNTEAFF	once	TRBV4-3	TRBJ1-1	.
TGTGCCAGCAGCCCGGACGGATCATCAGCCCAGCATTTT	CASSPDGSSAQHF	.	TRBV11-2	TRBJ1-5	.
TGTGCCAGCCGCCAGGGGCACGAGCAGTACTTC	CASRQGHEQYF	.	TRBV6-5	TRBJ2-7	.
TGTGCCAGCAGCACTCAGGGGGAAGAGACCCAGTACTTC	CASSTQGEETQYF	.	TRBV5-5	TRBJ2-5	TRBD1
TGTGCCAGCAGCTTGGCCCCGGGTTCACATTCACCCCTCCACTTT	CASSLAPGSHSPLHF	.	TRBV5-6	TRBJ1-6	.
TGTGCCAGCAGTCTTGGACAGGGCCAGACCGGGGAGCTGTTTTTT	CASSLGQGQTGELFF	.	TRBV7-6	TRBJ2-2	TRBD1
TGTGCCAGCAGCTTTCAGGGGGCAACTAATGAAAAACTGTTTTTT	CASSFQGATNEKLFF	.	TRBV7-2	TRBJ1-4	TRBD1
TGTGCCAGCAGCCCGACCGGGACAGATAATGAAAAACTGTTTTTT	CASSPTGTDNEKLFF	once	TRBV9	TRBJ1-4	TRBD1
TGTGCCAGCAGCTTTTTGGGGGCAGGCACAGATACGCAGTATTTT	CASSFLGAGTDTQYF	.	TRBV7-2	TRBJ2-3	.
TGTGCCAGCAGCCTAGACCCAGGACGGAACTACGAGCAGTACTTC	CASSLDPGRNYEQYF	.	TRBV3-1/TRBV3-2	TRBJ2-7	.
TGCGCCAGCAGCTTTGGTGGTCCCTACAATGAGCAGTTCTTC	CASSFGGPYNEQFF	.	TRBV5-1	TRBJ2-1	.
TGTGCCAGCATCCAGTGGGGGATTGGGGAGACTGAAGCTTTCTTT	CASIQWGIGETEAFF	.	TRBV7-9	TRBJ1-1	.
TGTGCCACCAGTTCTCCCCGAAATGAGCAGTTCTTC	CATSSPRNEQFF	.	TRBV24-1	TRBJ2-1	.
TGTGCCACCAGTGCCAGGGGGGAGACCCAGTACTTC	CATSARGETQYF	.	TRBV24-1	TRBJ2-5	TRBD1
TGTGCCAGCAGCGTATGGTCAGGGCTGAGCACAGATACGCAGTATTTT	CASSVWSGLSTDTQYF	once	TRBV9	TRBJ2-3	.
TGTGCCAGCAGCCCCTGGACAGTCACCGGGGAGCTGTTTTTT	CASSPWTVTGELFF	.	TRBV7-9	TRBJ2-2	.
TGCGCCAGCAGCGGTTCAGGGGGCGACTACGAGCAGTACTTC	CASSGSGGDYEQYF	once	TRBV5-1	TRBJ2-7	TRBD1
TGCGCCAGCAGCTTGGGAGAAAAACTGTTTTTT	CASSLGEKLFF	.	TRBV5-1	TRBJ1-4	.
TGTGCCAGCAGCTCCTTTGAGGGAGCAACCTTCTACGAGCAGTACTTC	CASSSFEGATFYEQYF	once	TRBV7-6	TRBJ2-7	.
TGTGCCAGCAGCCAAGGCCTGTTTGGACAGGGGAGCACAGATACGCAGTATTTT	CASSQGLFGQGSTDTQYF	.	TRBV14	TRBJ2-3	TRBD1
TGCGCCAGCAGCTTGGGACTAGCGGGGAAAGGGTCCTACAATGAGCAGTTCTTC	CASSLGLAGKGSYNEQFF	.	TRBV5-1	TRBJ2-1	TRBD2
TGTGCCAGCCGACAGGGACAGCCGGGTGAAGCTTTCTTT	CASRQGQPGEAFF	.	TRBV19	TRBJ1-1	TRBD1
TGTGCCAGCAGCTCACAGGAAGACACTGAAGCTTTCTTT	CASSSQEDTEAFF	.	TRBV7-3	TRBJ1-1	.
TGTGCCAGCATCAACGCCGGCGGGGGGAATGAGCAGTTCTTC	CASINAGGGNEQFF	.	TRBV6-5	TRBJ2-1	TRBD2
TGTGCCAGCAGTCTCCCAACAGGGACGTCCCCTGAAGCTTTCTTT	CASSLPTGTSPEAFF	.	TRBV28	TRBJ1-1	.
TGTGCCAGCAGTTCCGCCGGGACAGGGATAGGCTACACCTTC	CASSSAGTGIGYTF	.	TRBV27	TRBJ1-2	TRBD1